These 2 T cell receptor beta chains originate from one sample sequenced in a study of T cell changes during pregnancy in multiple sclerosis. Some clones are missing from TCRdb's copy, which holds only in-frame ones; the method was immunoSEQ multiplex PCR. The repertoire consists of approximately 120,000 clones, with roughly 95% occurring once and the leading ten covering around 0.4%. Specimen: peripheral blood, collected after pregnancy. These receptors were obtained from a female donor with multiple sclerosis, enrolled in a pregnancy study.

A note on this clone: Other DNA sequences in the sample encode the same CDR3. The chain has TRBV28 and TRBJ2-7; 7 bases align to TRBD1. Looked up from germline, CDR1 is MDHEN and CDR2 is SYDVKM. V was clipped by 5 bases and J by 0 bases; unmatched bases: 4. This CDR3 has 14 amino acids. The CDR3 bases are TGTGCCAGCAGTCCGTGGGACAGCTCCTACGAGCAGTACTTC. It encodes CASSPWDSSYEQYF.

CDR3 in DNA: TGTGCCAGCAGCCAAGTGCCGGACGAGCAGTACTTC. This translates into CASSQVPDEQYF. The V gene is TRBV14, the J gene TRBJ2-7, with D hard to call. Germline lookup yields CDR1 SGHDN and CDR2 FVKESK. Trimming stripped 1 base from V and 5 bases from J, with 6 bases between. This CDR3 is 12 amino acids long.